The 9 T cell receptor beta chains in this list originate from one sample, sequenced in a study of blood T cell repertoires in COVID-19. Clones were read by immunoSEQ multiplex PCR, and TCRdb kept only the in-frame ones, dropping some. The sample consists of 250,000 to 300,000 clones, 85% to 90% of them appearing once. The material sequenced was peripheral blood. These receptors all come from a woman in her forties or fifties with COVID-19, enrolled during active disease.

The chain uses TRBV14 and TRBJ2-6; D may be TRBD1 (6 bases). In germline, CDR1 is SGHDN, CDR2 FVKESK. CDR3 size: 16 residues. Trimming took off 4 bases at V and 5 bases at J, with 15 bases between the two ends. The CDR3 here is CASSLHGQLWANVLTF. As DNA, the CDR3 is TGTGCCAGCAGCCTACATGGACAGTTATGGGCCAACGTCCTGACTTTC.

This clone was seen a single time. This chain uses TRBV11-2 with TRBJ2-2; D might be TRBD1 (5 bases). Trimming left V 7 bases short and J 3 bases short, with 21 bases between. CDR1 SGHAT and CDR2 FQNNGV come from the germline V gene. The CDR3 has 17 amino acids. This CDR3 is CASTPYLSGLYTGELFF. The CDR3 nucleotides are TGTGCCAGCACCCCATATCTCTCAGGGCTGTACACCGGGGAGCTGTTTTTT.

CDR3 sequence reads: CASSLSPGQGNEKLFF. The CDR3 bases are TGTGCCAGCAGCTTATCTCCGGGACAGGGAAATGAAAAACTGTTTTTT. The chain carries TRBV9 and TRBJ1-4; 9 nucleotides match TRBD1. V was pared by 4 bases and J by 5 bases, with 9 bases of the junction left unmatched. Germline V gives CDR1 SGDLS, CDR2 YYNGEE. This CDR3 spans 16 amino acids. The full variable domain, with the rest looked up from reference TRBV9 and TRBJ1-4, is DSGVTQTPKHLITATGQRVTLRCSPRSGDLSVYWYQQSLDQGLQFLIQYYNGEERAKGNILERFSAQQFPDLHSELNLSSLELGDSALYFCASSLSPGQGNEKLFFGSGTQLSVL.

V and J are TRBV7-2 and TRBJ2-7; 7 bases are a match to TRBD1. This CDR3 is built from 15 residues. V lost 2 bases, J lost 3 bases, and 7 bases stayed unmatched. The germline V gene has CDR1 SGHTA and CDR2 FQGNSA. This CDR3 is CASSLSGTEVYEQYF. CDR3 in DNA: TGTGCCAGCAGCTTATCTGGGACAGAGGTCTACGAGCAGTACTTC.

The rearrangement joins TRBV6-1 to TRBJ2-7; D ambiguous. The V gene's germline CDR1 is MNHNS and CDR2 SASEGT. V shed 2 bases and J shed 5 bases, with 4 bases lying between them. The CDR3 extends over 11 amino acids. CDR3 region: CASSEQDEQYF. The CDR3 bases are TGTGCCAGCAGTGAACAGGACGAGCAGTACTTC.

V usage is TRBV5-1 and J usage is TRBJ2-4; D ambiguous. Germline V gives CDR1 SGHRS, CDR2 YFSETQ. V shed 4 bases and J shed 10 bases, with 9 bases lying between them. CDR3 length: 11 residues. The CDR3 spells CASSASVIQYF. The CDR3 nucleotides read TGCGCCAGCAGCGCTTCAGTTATTCAGTACTTC.

This chain links TRBV7-9 with TRBJ2-2; TRBD2 matches 7 bases. Germline V lookup: CDR1 SEHNR, CDR2 FQNEAQ (reference sequence). The V segment lost 4 bases and the J segment 6 bases; nucleotides outside the gene matches: 5. The length of the CDR3 is 14 residues. CDR3: CASSWAAGAGELFF. Written as DNA, the CDR3 is TGTGCCAGCAGCTGGGCCGCGGGGGCCGGGGAGCTGTTTTTT.

In this sample, this clone turned up a few times. The chain employs TRBV6-4 and TRBJ2-1; the match to TRBD2 covers 8 bases. Looked up from germline, CDR1 is MRHNA and CDR2 is SNTAGT. V trimming: 2 bases; J trimming: 8 bases; junction bases outside the gene matches: 8. CDR3 length: 15 amino acids. This CDR3 reads CASSDRGGARHEQFF. The DNA of the CDR3 is TGTGCCAGCAGTGACCGGGGGGGCGCCCGCCATGAGCAGTTCTTC.

CDR3 coding DNA: TGTGCCAGCAGTTACTCTCGGGGTTTGAGTGCAGATACGCAGTATTTT. Translating gives CASSYSRGLSADTQYF. The rearrangement uses TRBV6-5 and TRBJ2-3; D possibly corresponds to TRBD2 (5 bases). V lost 0 bases and J lost 4, with 14 bases in between. Per the germline V gene, CDR1 is MNHEY and CDR2 is SVGAGI. The CDR3 length is 16 residues.